The source of this T cell receptor (beta chain) is a study of blood T cell repertoires in COVID-19. At the level of the study: Material from acute and convalescent COVID-19 was sourced from the United States, Italy and Spain. In each case, the material was cDNA or gDNA derived from T cells, B-cell-depleted T cells, or PBMCs.

Methods used by the authors: How many nucleated cells were present was estimated from reference gene primer amplification. Using immunoSEQ multiplex PCR, the repertoire was profiled, and TCRdb retains in-frame clones only, with some absent. V, J and clone size derive from that table, while D and trimming were established from the DNA sequence. The sample lists over 200,000 clones; around 90% were seen once. V trimming: 5 bases; J trimming: 3 bases; junction bases outside the gene matches: 4. This CDR3 region has 14 residues. Germline V CDR1 and CDR2: MNHEY, SMNVEV (reference sequence). Recruitment covered some 25 US areas and drew participants whose ages spanned roughly 18 to 100 years. This clone showed up just once.

The TCR was taken from a man aged 30 to 45 who had recovered from COVID-19. The sequencing sample was made of PBMCs or T cells enriched from blood (not recorded which). This rearrangement joins TRBV27 to TRBJ2-5; TRBD2 agrees at 9 bases. The CDR3 sequence: CASSLRLAEETQYF. The CDR3 DNA follows: TGTGCCAGCAGTCTTAGACTAGCGGAAGAGACCCAGTACTTC.